The clone carrying this T cell receptor (beta chain) occurred many times. Its target is unknown. The sample comes from a study of Graves' ophthalmopathy and Graves' hyperthyroidism. The sequenced template was RNA, covering the TCR beta CDR3 region. The first round was an RT-PCR with HTBI primers, and the second round was a multiplex PCR. TCRdb independently ran MiXCR on the multiplex PCR reads; one entry per CDR3 protein. The data hold roughly 380,000 distinct CDR3 sequences, with approximately 15% observed a single time. Orbital computed tomography and thyroid ultrasound, along with TRAb, serum thyroxine and clinical symptoms, underpinned diagnosis. PBMCs came from less than 13 ml of fresh peripheral blood. Study results and caveats: Progression of ophthalmopathy was predicted by the model with roughly 71% sensitivity and around 77% specificity. In blood appeared most of the expanded thyroid clonotypes whose frequency exceeded 0.001.

Sequences were obtained from peripheral blood. This sequence was found in a woman between 18 and 29 years old with stable Graves' hyperthyroidism.

The CDR3 coding sequence is TGTGCTAGTGGTCCACTAGGGGCGGACGGGGAGCTGTTTTTT. It is translated as CASGPLGADGELFF. The chain combines TRBV12-5 with TRBJ2-2; D may correspond to TRBD1 or TRBD2 (5 bases each). CDR1 is LGHNT, CDR2 FRNRAP, per germline. Trimming shortened V by 5 bases and J by 7 bases, and 14 bases separated the two germline ends. The CDR3 spans 14 residues.